The 12 T cell receptor beta chains below come from one sample, sequenced in a study of blood T cells in healthy people across ages. Together with a sample-barcoded 5' primer, a J-beta primer mix was included in a second PCR lasting roughly 6 to 12 cycles. MiXCR was run by TCRdb on the 5' RACE reads, yielding one entry per CDR3 protein. In the table there are around 2 million distinct CDR3 sequences, 39% of which are singletons. The sequencing sample was made of blood. These receptors were obtained from a human donor in good health.

The rearrangement joins TRBV6-6 to TRBJ1-5, with unresolved D. Trimming left V 3 bases short and J 1 base short, with 10 bases between. CDR3 length: 15 residues. Germline V gene data show CDR1 as MNHNY and CDR2 as SVGAGI (reference sequence). The CDR3, as DNA: TGTGCCAGCAGTTATGGGTGGATGAGCAATCAGCCCCAGCATTTT. It codes for CASSYGWMSNQPQHF.

Regarding this clonotype: This may arise from a read error, as a much more abundant clone is one base away. The J gene is TRBJ1-4, the V gene TRBV7-3, with unresolved D. The CDR3 totals 13 residues. CDR1 and CDR2 from the germline V gene are SGHTA and FQGTGA. V lost 2 bases to trimming and J lost 7 bases, with 8 bases between them. CDR3 sequence (DNA): TGTGCCAGCAGCTTATTTGAGAGTGAAAAACTGTTTTTT. Translating gives CASSLFESEKLFF.

V is TRBV2 and J is TRBJ1-2; 7 nucleotides agree with TRBD1. Trimming took 7 bases from V and 6 from J; bases not matched to a gene: 14. Germline V gene data show CDR1 as SNHLY and CDR2 as FYNNEI. This CDR3 has 15 residues. The CDR3 protein is CASNRQGLIGDGYTF. The CDR3 DNA reads TGTGCCAGCAACCGACAGGGATTAATCGGTGATGGCTACACCTTC.

This clonotype has a handful of counts. The chain combines TRBV9 with TRBJ2-1, with 9 bases aligning to TRBD2. V dropped 0 bases and J dropped 5; count of bases not matched to a gene: 3. CDR1 and CDR2 from the germline V gene are SGDLS and YYNGEE. The CDR3 covers 15 residues. This CDR3 reads CASSVGGGVHNEQFF. The CDR3 DNA reads TGTGCCAGCAGCGTAGGCGGGGGGGTTCACAATGAGCAGTTCTTC. The variable domain in full, with the rest retrieved from reference TRBV9 and TRBJ2-1, is DSGVTQTPKHLITATGQRVTLRCSPRSGDLSVYWYQQSLDQGLQFLIQYYNGEERAKGNILERFSAQQFPDLHSELNLSSLELGDSALYFCASSVGGGVHNEQFFGPGTRLTVL.

To note about this clonotype: Its ends do not fully match the called genes, so a read error is possible. The rearrangement joins TRBV5-1 to TRBJ2-2, with D hard to call. This CDR3 is built from 15 residues. Germline-derived CDR1 and CDR2 are SGHRS and YFSETQ. The CDR3: CASSPSGSNAGELFF. DNA of the CDR3: TGCGCCAGCAGCCCGAGTGGGTCGAACGCCGGGGAGCTGTTTTTT.

This clonotype was seen a few times. The chain recombines TRBV7-3 with TRBJ1-6; no clear D. The germline V and J ends were trimmed by 5 bases and 13 bases, with 15 bases remaining between them. Germline-derived CDR1 and CDR2 are SGHTA and FQGTGA. This CDR3 has 13 amino acids. CDR3 protein: CASSALLGTPLHF. The CDR3, as DNA: TGTGCCAGCAGCGCCCTCCTCGGTACTCCCCTCCACTTT. Combining the CDR3 with reference TRBV7-3 and TRBJ1-6 gives the whole variable domain GAGVSQTPSNKVTEKGKYVELRCDPISGHTALYWYRQSLGQGPEFLIYFQGTGAADDSGLPNDRFFAVRPEGSVSTLKIQRTERGDSAVYLCASSALLGTPLHFGNGTRLTVT.

The rearrangement joins TRBV9 to TRBJ2-1; 11 bases fit TRBD2. V lost 0 bases to trimming and J lost 4 bases; unmatched junction nucleotides: 3. Germline V gene sequence: CDR1 SGDLS, CDR2 YYNGEE. This CDR3 has 16 residues. CDR3 bases: TGTGCCAGCAGCGTAGCGCGACTAGCGGGGTACAATGAGCAGTTCTTC. This codes for CASSVARLAGYNEQFF.

This clonotype has only a few counts. The chain combines TRBV7-3 with TRBJ2-2; D is tentatively TRBD1 or TRBD2 (5 bases each). The CDR3 sequence is 16 residues long. V shed 1 base and J shed 0 bases, with 9 bases lying between them. From germline, CDR1 is SGHTA and CDR2 FQGTGA. In nucleotides, the CDR3 is TGTGCCAGCAGCTTAAACGGGGCAACGAACACCGGGGAGCTGTTTTTT. Translation: CASSLNGATNTGELFF.

Concerning this clonotype: At one end the junction does not follow the germline gene, possibly because of a read error. The V gene is TRBV20-1, the J gene TRBJ2-3, with D maybe TRBD2 (5 bases). The length of the CDR3 is 12 residues. Germline values: CDR1 DFQATT, CDR2 SNEGSKA (reference sequence). CDR3 bases: TGCAGTGCTCGTTTACTAGGAGATACGCGGTATTTT. Translation: CSARLLGDTRYF.

V and J are TRBV29-1 and TRBJ2-1; D call uncertain. The germline V and J ends were trimmed by 6 bases and 8 bases, with 8 bases remaining between them. Germline V CDR1 and CDR2: SQVTM, ANQGSEA. The CDR3 is 10 residues long. The CDR3 coding sequence is TGCAGCGTCCGTAACGATGAGCAGTTCTTC. Translation gives CSVRNDEQFF.

Here the CDR3 DNA reads TGCGCCAGCAGCCAAGCTGACAGGGAGTATGGCTACACCTTC. Its protein is CASSQADREYGYTF. The chain recombines TRBV4-3 with TRBJ1-2, with 7 bases that match TRBD1. Looked up from germline, CDR1 is LGHNA and CDR2 is YSLEER. V shed 1 base and J 5 bases; nucleotides not matched to a gene: 4. CDR3 size: 14 residues.

The V and J genes are TRBV4-1 and TRBJ1-5; 7 bases match TRBD1. Germline-derived CDR1 and CDR2 are MGHRA and YSYEKL. The junction had 7 bases not matched to a gene; V was cut back by 1 base and J by 4 bases. CDR3 size: 16 residues. Written as DNA, the CDR3 is TGCGCCAGCAGCCAAGGGAGGGAGGGGGCGAATCAGCCCCAGCATTTT. This codes for CASSQGREGANQPQHF.